This T cell receptor (beta chain) was sequenced during a study of blood T cell repertoires in COVID-19. Study information: T cells, B-cell-depleted T cells, or PBMCs supplied cDNA or gDNA.

V shed 4 bases, J shed 7 bases, and the junction held 5 bases outside the gene matches. This CDR3 contains 15 residues. Germline V lookup: CDR1 MNHNY, CDR2 SVGAGI (reference sequence). The method was immunoSEQ multiplex PCR; TCRdb's version includes in-frame clones alone and lacks a portion of them. The table has 210,000 or so clones, more than 75% seen once. Source material: peripheral blood. The TCR sequence derives from a man between 45 and 60 years old with acute or convalescent COVID-19. The chain links TRBV6-6 to TRBJ2-1; TRBD2 agrees at 12 bases. As DNA, the CDR3 is TGTGCCAGCAGTTTGGGTACTAGCGGGGGGAATGAGCAGTTCTTC. Translation: CASSLGTSGGNEQFF.